A single sample is the source of the 5 T cell receptor beta chains below, sequenced in a study of blood T cell repertoires in COVID-19. Produced via immunoSEQ multiplex PCR; TCRdb's table is partial and in-frame only. Of around 700,000 clones in the sample, 85% to 90% were seen once. Specimen: peripheral blood. These receptors all stem from a woman younger than 35 with acute or convalescent COVID-19.

V gene TRBV5-1 combines with J gene TRBJ1-2; a possible D gene is TRBD1 (5 bases). V lost 0 bases to trimming and J lost 0 bases, with 9 bases between them. The V gene's germline CDR1 is SGHRS and CDR2 YFSETQ. The CDR3 spans 15 residues. The CDR3 spells CASSLGGAANYGYTF. The CDR3 region has the DNA TGCGCCAGCAGCTTGGGCGGGGCAGCTAACTATGGCTACACCTTC. The complete variable domain, with remaining parts taken from reference TRBV5-1 and TRBJ1-2, reads KAGVTQTPRYLIKTRGQQVTLSCSPISGHRSVSWYQQTPGQGLQFLFEYFSETQRNKGNFPGRFSGRQFSNSRSEMNVSTLELGDSALYLCASSLGGAANYGYTFGSGTRLTVV.

The chain uses TRBV5-1 and TRBJ1-2; TRBD1 is a possible D gene (5 bases). Trimming pared 4 bases from V and 0 bases from J, leaving 16 bases between. The CDR3 sequence is 16 residues long. The V gene's germline CDR1 is SGHRS and CDR2 YFSETQ. The CDR3, as DNA: TGCGCCAGCAGCGCGGGACTCCAGATAACTAACTATGGCTACACCTTC. It is translated as CASSAGLQITNYGYTF.

This clone appeared once. The J gene is TRBJ1-6, the V gene TRBV2; tentatively, D is TRBD1 (6 bases). V shed 7 bases and J shed 7 bases, with 17 bases lying between them. This CDR3 region has 15 residues. Looked up from germline, CDR1 is SNHLY and CDR2 is FYNNEI. CDR3 DNA sequence: TGTGCCAGCACATGGACAGTCCCCAGAAATTCACCCCTCCACTTT. This gives the protein CASTWTVPRNSPLHF. Supplemented by reference TRBV2 and TRBJ1-6, the full variable domain reads EPEVTQTPSHQVTQMGQEVILRCVPISNHLYFYWYRQILGQKVEFLVSFYNNEISEKSEIFDDQFSVERPDGSNFTLKIRSTKLEDSAMYFCASTWTVPRNSPLHFGNGTRLTVT.

Of note for this clone: Other DNA sequences in this specimen translate into the identical CDR3. The gene calls are TRBV4-2 and TRBJ1-3; TRBD1 might be the D (5 bases). The CDR3 is 16 amino acids. Trimming pared 0 bases from V and 1 base from J, leaving 10 bases between. Germline V gene data show CDR1 as LGHNA and CDR2 as YNFKEQ. The CDR3 DNA is TGTGCCAGCAGCCAAGAGGGGCAGGGATCTGGAAACACCATATATTTT. Protein: CASSQEGQGSGNTIYF.

V and J are TRBV7-9 and TRBJ1-5, with a possible D match to TRBD1 (5 bases). Germline assignment: CDR1 SEHNR and CDR2 FQNEAQ (reference sequence). The CDR3 length is 14 residues. V was cut by 7 bases and J by 3 bases, with 13 bases left in between. CDR3 residues: CASTRAGDNQPQHF. Here the CDR3 DNA reads TGTGCCAGCACCCGGGCGGGGGACAATCAGCCCCAGCATTTT.